This TCR beta chain was sequenced in a study of cytomegalovirus exposure and HLA in healthy donors. Study outcomes and limitations: The study found most TCR sequences rare, yet found some public TCRs in many donors. In vitro experiments confirmed that a few CMV-associated chains were specific for CMV antigens. According to a later analysis, TCR clusters from the first cohort tended to co-occur in the 120 or so validation repertoires.

With regard to this clone: The target antigen is unknown.

Sequencing was performed with immunoSEQ multiplex PCR; in TCRdb, only in-frame clones are kept and a portion is missing. The sample records roughly 60,000 clones, 85% to 95% being singletons. The CDR3 runs to 13 residues. With 6 bases removed from V and 2 bases from J, the gap between germline ends came to 12 bases. Germline V lookup: CDR1 SQVTM, CDR2 ANQGSEA. The donors were in the roughly 130-subject validation cohort; that cohort was separate from the roughly 700-subject first cohort. The sequence was collected from a woman aged 18-30 years in good health and CMV-seropositive. V usage is TRBV29-1 and J usage is TRBJ2-3; TRBD2 might be the D (5 bases). Specimen: PBMCs. In DNA, the CDR3 is TGCAGCGTAGCAGCGGCCACCACAGATACGCAGTATTTT. Its translation is CSVAAATTDTQYF.